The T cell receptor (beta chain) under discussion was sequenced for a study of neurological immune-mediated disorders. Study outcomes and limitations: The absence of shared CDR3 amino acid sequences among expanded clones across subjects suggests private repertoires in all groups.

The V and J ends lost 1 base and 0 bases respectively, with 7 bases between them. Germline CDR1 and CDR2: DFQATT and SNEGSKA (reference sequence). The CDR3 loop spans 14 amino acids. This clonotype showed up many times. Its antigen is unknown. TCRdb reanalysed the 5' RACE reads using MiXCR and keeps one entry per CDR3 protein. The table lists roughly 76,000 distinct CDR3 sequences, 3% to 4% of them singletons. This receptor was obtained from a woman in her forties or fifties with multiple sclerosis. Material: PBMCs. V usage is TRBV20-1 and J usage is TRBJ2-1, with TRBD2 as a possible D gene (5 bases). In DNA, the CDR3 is TGCAGTGCTAGAGCGGGAAGCTCCTACAATGAGCAGTTCTTC. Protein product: CSARAGSSYNEQFF.